This T cell receptor (beta chain) was documented in a study of T cell repertoires in ileal Crohn's disease. Across the study: Thiopurines (under 12) or anti-TNF agents (roughly 17) were given postoperatively to about half.

Overall study findings and caveats: Active smokers at surgery had more clonal expansions than non-smokers. Clonality above 26.8% at surgery always came with endoscopic recurrence.

Turning to this clone: The antigen is not known.

Trimming stripped 2 bases from V and 0 bases from J, with 17 bases between. The CDR3 is made up of 18 amino acids. Germline-derived CDR1 and CDR2 are LNHDA and SQIVND (reference sequence). Around 0.45 micrograms of biopsy DNA per sample underwent TCRB immunosequencing. Using immunoSEQ multiplex PCR, the repertoire was profiled, and TCRdb retains in-frame clones only, with some absent. In the table there are several thousand clones, 74% of which are singletons. Sequences were obtained from ileal tissue. This receptor was obtained from an adult with Crohn's disease. This chain links TRBV19 with TRBJ1-5; possible D gene TRBD1, 6 bases. CDR3 coding DNA: TGTGCCAGTAGTATATATACAGGGACCGGTTATAGCAATCAGCCCCAGCATTTT. It codes for CASSIYTGTGYSNQPQHF. Variable domain in full (rest from reference TRBV19 and TRBJ1-5): DGGITQSPKYLFRKEGQNVTLSCEQNLNHDAMYWYRQDPGQGLRLIYYSQIVNDFQKGDIAEGYSVSREKKESFPLTVTSAQKNPTAFYLCASSIYTGTGYSNQPQHFGDGTRLSIL.